These T cell receptor beta chains were read from a single sample in a study of prognosis after radiotherapy for stage I lung cancer. TCRdb re-called the multiplex PCR reads with MiXCR, one entry per CDR3 protein. The sample includes 8,500 to 13,000 distinct CDR3 sequences, roughly 51% of them seen just once. Here the sequenced sample was PBMCs, taken before or after stereotactic body radiation therapy (not recorded which). Every receptor here comes from a donor aged 50 or older with non-small cell lung cancer. Both conserved end residues are part of each CDR3. D genes are given only for firm matches. A clone size is listed for some rows: how often the clone was seen (once, few, many), or a class if it is expanded.

v_gene,abundance,len,j_gene,d_gene,CDR3aa,CDR3nt
TRBV6-2/TRBV6-3,NA,17,TRBJ2-3,TRBD2,CASSYSGLAGQTGTQYF,TGTGCCAGCAGTTACTCCGGACTAGCGGGGCAAACGGGGACGCAGTATTTT
TRBV5-5,NA,14,TRBJ2-1,TRBD1,CASTGGGSYNEQFF,TGTGCCAGCACAGGGGGTGGATCCTACAATGAGCAGTTCTTC
TRBV28,NA,15,TRBJ1-6,NA,CASSLLGDPASPLHF,TGTGCCAGCAGTTTATTGGGGGACCCCGCTTCACCCCTCCACTTT
TRBV27,NA,16,TRBJ2-7,TRBD1,CASSLSMGQNYYEQYF,TGTGCCAGCAGTTTATCGATGGGACAGAACTACTACGAGCAGTACTTC
TRBV6-1,NA,14,TRBJ1-6,NA,CASRPPLYNSPLHF,TGTGCCAGCAGACCCCCCCTCTATAATTCACCCCTCCACTTT
TRBV6-2/TRBV6-3,few,16,TRBJ1-6,NA,CASSPRARVNNSPLHF,TGTGCCAGCAGTCCTCGGGCCCGGGTTAATAATTCACCCCTCCACTTT
TRBV2,medium-sized,14,TRBJ2-1,TRBD2,CASSLPTSGNEQFF,TGTGCCAGCAGTTTACCGACTAGCGGCAATGAGCAGTTCTTC
TRBV5-1,NA,14,TRBJ1-2,TRBD1,CASSWTGEGNGYTF,TGCGCCAGCAGCTGGACAGGGGAGGGAAATGGCTACACCTTC
TRBV7-9,NA,13,TRBJ2-1,NA,CASSLDVPVEQFF,TGTGCCAGCAGCTTGGATGTGCCCGTTGAGCAGTTCTTC
TRBV7-2,medium-sized,15,TRBJ2-3,TRBD2,CASSLTSGRTDTQYF,TGTGCCAGCAGTCTGACTAGCGGGAGAACAGATACGCAGTATTTT
TRBV6-5,NA,15,TRBJ2-7,TRBD1,CASSYNLDRGREQYF,TGTGCCAGCAGTTACAACCTGGACAGGGGACGCGAGCAGTACTTC
TRBV19,NA,13,TRBJ2-7,TRBD1,CASSLGQVYEQYF,TGTGCCAGTAGTTTGGGACAGGTTTACGAGCAGTACTTC
TRBV28,NA,13,TRBJ1-3,TRBD1,CASRDRGRNTIYF,TGTGCCAGCAGGGACAGGGGACGAAACACCATATATTTT
TRBV5-1,medium-sized,15,TRBJ2-1,TRBD2,CASSLISGRPNEQFF,TGCGCCAGCAGCTTGATCAGCGGGAGACCCAATGAGCAGTTCTTC
TRBV6-9,NA,13,TRBJ1-2,NA,CASSYGRAYGYTF,TGTGCCAGCAGTTATGGCAGGGCCTATGGCTACACCTTC
TRBV6-9,NA,15,TRBJ2-7,NA,CASSFYGQGYDEQYF,TGTGCCAGCAGTTTTTACGGGCAGGGATACGACGAGCAGTACTTC